This TCR beta chain was profiled in a study of control samples from healthy donors and cancer patients. The V end lost 2 bases, the J end lost 6 bases, and 11 bases lay between the germline ends. Germline V gene sequence: CDR1 GTSNPN, CDR2 SVGIG (reference sequence). The CDR3 extends over 13 amino acids. The data were produced by immunoSEQ multiplex PCR, yet TCRdb's version contains in-frame clones alone and is incomplete. Among about 130,000 clones listed, about 88% were seen once. Material for sequencing was blood. The genes are TRBV30 and TRBJ1-5; D gene ambiguous. The receptor was derived from a middle-aged man in good health. CDR3 coding DNA: TGTGCCTGGAGTTCGGAAGGGATTCAGCCCCAGCATTTT. This encodes CAWSSEGIQPQHF.